The 28 T cell receptor beta chains given below trace back to one sample, sequenced in a study of blood T cell repertoires in COVID-19. Some clones are missing from TCRdb's copy, which holds only in-frame ones; the method was immunoSEQ multiplex PCR. The table records around 190,000 clones, more than 65% of them present only once. Input material: peripheral blood. The receptors derive from a human donor in a cohort sampled during active COVID-19.

There are a few counts of this clone. V is TRBV18 and J is TRBJ2-2; possible D gene TRBD1, 6 bases. The V gene's germline CDR1 is KGHSH and CDR2 LQKENI. The V and J ends lost 1 base and 6 bases respectively, with 12 bases between them. There are 15 residues in the CDR3. The DNA of the CDR3 is TGTGCCAGCTCACCACAGGGGGATCTGGCCGGGGAGCTGTTTTTT. It specifies CASSPQGDLAGELFF.

V and J are TRBV4-1 and TRBJ2-3; D remains unclear. Germline values: CDR1 MGHRA, CDR2 YSYEKL. The CDR3 is 14 residues long. With 1 base removed from V and 1 base from J, the gap between germline ends came to 6 bases. This CDR3 reads CASSQARGTDTQYF. The DNA of the CDR3 is TGCGCCAGCAGCCAAGCTCGAGGCACAGATACGCAGTATTTT.

Only a few counts were recorded for this clone. The chain couples TRBV11-2 to TRBJ1-2, with D maybe TRBD1 (5 bases). The CDR3 is 13 amino acids. V lost 3 bases and J 4 bases, leaving 9 bases between the germline ends. Germline CDR1 is SGHAT and CDR2 is FQNNGV. The CDR3 bases are TGTGCCAGCAGCTTGACTGACAGCTATGGCTACACCTTC. Translating it yields CASSLTDSYGYTF.

The gene calls are TRBV28 and TRBJ1-2; 8 bases align to TRBD1. The CDR3 runs 12 residues. Per the germline V gene, CDR1 is MDHEN and CDR2 is SYDVKM. The CDR3 nucleotides read TGTATGACAGGGGAGGAGGCCTATGGCTACACCTTC. This sequence encodes CMTGEEAYGYTF.

The chain uses TRBV2 and TRBJ2-7; maybe TRBD2 (6 bases). The CDR3 consists of 15 residues. From germline, CDR1 is SNHLY and CDR2 FYNNEI. Between the trimmed V and J ends, which lost 1 base and 5 bases, there was a span of 15 bases. The CDR3 loop reads CASSEEWGEGHEQYF. The CDR3 nucleotides are TGTGCCAGCAGTGAAGAATGGGGGGAAGGTCACGAGCAGTACTTC.

This chain links TRBV7-9 with TRBJ2-3; D remains unclear. CDR1 is SEHNR, CDR2 FQNEAQ, per germline (reference sequence). The ends were cut back, 1 base at V and 0 bases at J, with 8 bases in the middle. The CDR3 extends over 15 amino acids. CDR3 residues: CASSLGSHSTDTQYF. CDR3 DNA sequence: TGTGCCAGCAGCTTAGGGAGTCACAGCACAGATACGCAGTATTTT.

CDR3 amino acids: CASSLLERERRRGDTQYF. As DNA, the CDR3 is TGTGCCAGCAGTTTATTAGAGCGGGAAAGAAGAAGAGGAGATACGCAGTATTTT. The chain carries TRBV27 and TRBJ2-3; 7 nucleotides line up with TRBD2. V dropped 1 base and J dropped 5; count of bases not matched to a gene: 15. From germline, CDR1 is MNHEY and CDR2 SMNVEV (reference sequence). The CDR3 runs to 18 residues.

This clone was seen only once. This chain links TRBV4-1 with TRBJ2-5; 11 bases line up with TRBD1. This CDR3 region has 16 residues. J was trimmed by 9 bases and V by 5 bases; bases with no gene match: 14. Germline-derived CDR1 and CDR2 are MGHRA and YSYEKL. CDR3 region: CASSAERKGQGDSQYF. The CDR3, as DNA: TGCGCCAGCAGCGCCGAAAGGAAGGGACAGGGGGATTCCCAGTACTTC.

This clone came up once. The chain is built from TRBV2 and TRBJ2-7; TRBD2 aligns across 13 bases. Per the germline V gene, CDR1 is SNHLY and CDR2 is FYNNEI. Trimming took 7 bases from V and 7 from J; bases not matched to a gene: 10. The CDR3 runs 15 residues. The CDR3 nucleotides are TGTGCCAGCACCGAGAGGGGACTAGCGGGGTGGGAGCAGTACTTC. Amino acid sequence: CASTERGLAGWEQYF.

V usage is TRBV5-1 and J usage is TRBJ1-1; 7 nucleotides agree with TRBD1. The ends lost 4 bases at V and 1 base at J; junction bases unmatched: 4. Germline CDR1 SGHRS, CDR2 YFSETQ. The CDR3 has 14 residues. The CDR3 nucleotides read TGCGCCAGCAGCCCCGACAGGGCGAACACTGAAGCTTTCTTT. This gives the protein CASSPDRANTEAFF.

The V call is TRBV2, the J call TRBJ1-1; D is possibly TRBD1 (6 bases). The V gene's germline CDR1 is SNHLY and CDR2 FYNNEI. The CDR3 runs to 14 residues. Trimming removed 7 bases at V and 5 bases at J, with 17 bases between. The CDR3 DNA reads as TGTGCCAGCAACTCACCCTGGGGGCGAACTGAAGCTTTCTTT. It specifies CASNSPWGRTEAFF.

This chain connects TRBV19 to TRBJ2-7; D gene uncertain. CDR1 is LNHDA, CDR2 SQIVND, per germline (reference sequence). The CDR3 is 13 amino acids. V lost 5 bases and J 0 bases, leaving 8 bases between the germline ends. The CDR3 DNA reads TGTGCCAGTAGTGAACAGAGCTCCTACGAGCAGTACTTC. Its translation is CASSEQSSYEQYF. Together with reference TRBV19 and TRBJ2-7, the CDR3 gives the full variable domain: DGGITQSPKYLFRKEGQNVTLSCEQNLNHDAMYWYRQDPGQGLRLIYYSQIVNDFQKGDIAEGYSVSREKKESFPLTVTSAQKNPTAFYLCASSEQSSYEQYFGPGTRLTVT.

CDR3 nucleotide sequence: TGCGCCAGCAGCTCCGGGACACTTCCCTACGAGCAGTACTTC. The encoded protein is CASSSGTLPYEQYF. The chain couples TRBV5-1 to TRBJ2-7, with a tentative D call TRBD1 (6 bases). The V end lost 3 bases, the J end lost 2 bases, and 12 bases lay between the germline ends. Germline CDR1 SGHRS, CDR2 YFSETQ. CDR3 length: 14 amino acids.

The V gene is TRBV28, the J gene TRBJ2-2; 9 bases fit TRBD2. CDR3 length equals 16 residues. Germline CDR1 and CDR2: MDHEN and SYDVKM. The V segment lost 6 bases and the J segment 3 bases; nucleotides outside the gene matches: 8. The CDR3 spells CASSRGLARDTGELFF. In DNA form, the CDR3 reads TGTGCCAGCAGCCGCGGACTAGCGAGGGACACCGGGGAGCTGTTTTTT.

This chain links TRBV28 with TRBJ1-5, with a weak D call TRBD1 (6 bases). This CDR3 has 14 amino acids. The V end lost 6 bases, the J end lost 7 bases, and 16 bases lay between the germline ends. Germline loops: CDR1 MDHEN, CDR2 SYDVKM. The CDR3: CASSFRTAVQPQHF. The CDR3 coding sequence is TGTGCCAGCAGCTTTAGGACAGCCGTGCAGCCCCAGCATTTT.

J is TRBJ2-7 and V is TRBV2; 11 nucleotides line up with TRBD2. Germline V gives CDR1 SNHLY, CDR2 FYNNEI. The CDR3 consists of 15 residues. V trimming: 6 bases; J trimming: 7 bases; junction bases outside the gene matches: 11. CDR3 loop: CASRPAGLAVGEQYF. The CDR3, as DNA: TGTGCCAGCAGGCCCGCGGGACTAGCGGTCGGGGAGCAGTACTTC.

J is TRBJ2-7 and V is TRBV3-1 (or the pseudogene TRBV3-2), with D possibly matching TRBD2 (5 bases). Germline assignment: CDR1 LGHDT and CDR2 YNNKEL (reference sequence). The CDR3 runs 14 residues. The V end was cut by 3 bases, the J end by 1 base, with 10 bases between. The DNA for the CDR3 is TGTGCCAGCAGCCAGCTAGCCTATTCCTACGAGCAGTACTTC. This codes for CASSQLAYSYEQYF.

This clone was detected a few times. The chain couples TRBV15 to TRBJ1-5; D gene unclear. This CDR3 contains 16 residues. Trimming removed 0 bases at V and 6 bases at J, with 15 bases between. The germline V gene has CDR1 LNHNV and CDR2 YYDKDF (reference sequence). CDR3 region: CATSRDYKTTGQPQHF. The DNA of the CDR3 is TGTGCCACCAGCAGAGATTATAAGACTACGGGTCAGCCCCAGCATTTT. Together with reference TRBV15 and TRBJ1-5, the CDR3 gives the full variable domain: DAMVIQNPRYQVTQFGKPVTLSCSQTLNHNVMYWYQQKSSQAPKLLFHYYDKDFNNEADTPDNFQSRRPNTSFCFLDIRSPGLGDTAMYLCATSRDYKTTGQPQHFGDGTRLSIL.

The CDR3 nucleotides are TGTGCCAGCAGTCTGACACGTAGCGCTAATTCACCCCTCCACTTT. Translated, it gives CASSLTRSANSPLHF. The V gene is TRBV28, the J gene TRBJ1-6; no reliable D call. This CDR3 has 15 amino acids. In germline, CDR1 is MDHEN, CDR2 SYDVKM. Trimming removed 5 bases from V and 6 bases from J, with 14 bases in between. Based on the CDR3 plus reference TRBV28 and TRBJ1-6, the full variable domain is DVKVTQSSRYLVKRTGEKVFLECVQDMDHENMFWYRQDPGLGLRLIYFSYDVKMKEKGDIPEGYSVSREKKERFSLILESASTNQTSMYLCASSLTRSANSPLHFGNGTRLTVT.

The chain links TRBV27 to TRBJ2-3; 9 nucleotides agree with TRBD2. Trimming removed 6 bases from V and 4 bases from J; junction bases left unmatched: 8. Germline CDR1 is MNHEY and CDR2 is SMNVEV (reference sequence). CDR3 size: 15 residues. CDR3 coding DNA: TGTGCCAGCAGAGGGCTAGCGGGACGCGCAGATACGCAGTATTTT. Protein: CASRGLAGRADTQYF.

The chain employs TRBV7-8 and TRBJ2-5, with 10 bases lining up with TRBD2. Germline CDR1 is SGHVS and CDR2 is FQNEAQ. The J segment lost 5 bases and the V segment lost 5 bases, leaving 11 bases of the junction unmatched. This CDR3 comprises 16 residues. CDR3 protein: CASSRGRAGGWETQYF. CDR3 DNA sequence: TGTGCCAGCAGCCGTGGCCGAGCGGGAGGGTGGGAGACCCAGTACTTC.

The chain links TRBV18 to TRBJ2-2; 10 bases align to TRBD1. V dropped 6 bases and J dropped 3; count of bases not matched to a gene: 1. The CDR3 spans 14 residues. CDR1 and CDR2 from the germline V gene are KGHSH and LQKENI. The CDR3 sequence is CASSGQGYTGELFF. Here the CDR3 DNA reads TGTGCCAGCTCGGGACAGGGGTACACCGGGGAGCTGTTTTTT.

The chain employs TRBV4-2 and TRBJ2-2, with a weak D call TRBD2 (5 bases). V was trimmed by 4 bases and J by 6 bases, leaving 6 bases between them. The CDR3 sequence is 12 residues long. The V gene's germline CDR1 is LGHNA and CDR2 YNFKEQ. CDR3 DNA: TGTGCCAGCAGCCGAGGGTCCGGGGAGCTGTTTTTT. Translation gives CASSRGSGELFF.

The chain has TRBV11-2 and TRBJ2-3, with TRBD2 matching over 16 bases. There are 22 residues in the CDR3. CDR1 and CDR2 (germline): SGHAT, FQNNGV. V shed 6 bases and J 7 bases; nucleotides not matched to a gene: 25. The CDR3 region has the DNA TGTGCCAGCAGTCTACGCCCCCCTTCCGGGACTAGCGGGAGGGCTTTCACCCATACGCAGTATTTT. It is translated as CASSLRPPSGTSGRAFTHTQYF.

The V call is TRBV14, the J call TRBJ2-5, with TRBD2 matching over 7 bases. The CDR3 extends over 14 amino acids. Germline lookup yields CDR1 SGHDN and CDR2 FVKESK. V lost 1 base, J lost 2 bases, and 1 base stayed unmatched. CDR3 residues: CASSQARGQETQYF. Written as DNA, the CDR3 is TGTGCCAGCAGCCAAGCGCGGGGGCAAGAGACCCAGTACTTC.

The V call is TRBV24-1, the J call TRBJ2-7, with TRBD2 identical over 9 bases. Germline values: CDR1 KGHDR, CDR2 SFDVKD. CDR3 length equals 15 residues. Unmatched junction bases numbered 7, after V lost 2 bases and J lost 6 bases. As DNA, the CDR3 is TGTGCCACCAGTGATTCAGCGGGAGGTGCTCGCGAGCAGTACTTC. Its translation is CATSDSAGGAREQYF.

In this sample, this clone turned up once. The V gene is TRBV28, the J gene TRBJ2-2; no firm D call. The germline gives CDR1 MDHEN, CDR2 SYDVKM. This CDR3 comprises 12 residues. The V end was cut by 2 bases, the J end by 5 bases, with 3 bases between. In DNA, the CDR3 is TGTGCCAGCAGTTTAGTAACCGGGGAGCTGTTTTTT. Translation gives CASSLVTGELFF.

This rearrangement joins TRBV19 to TRBJ1-5; 7 bases line up with TRBD1. Germline trimming cut 7 bases from V and 0 bases from J; bases unmatched to any gene: 9. Germline V gene data show CDR1 as LNHDA and CDR2 as SQIVND (reference sequence). The CDR3 runs to 16 residues. For the CDR3, the DNA is TGTGCCAGTACAGCCGGGACAGAGTATAGCAATCAGCCCCAGCATTTT. Amino acids: CASTAGTEYSNQPQHF.